This TCR beta chain was identified in a study of spatial heterogeneity in lung cancer. TCRdb ran MiXCR on the 5' RACE reads and lists one entry per CDR3 protein. The sample has approximately 40,000 distinct CDR3 sequences, nearly 7% seen once; the top ten hold about two fifths. This clonotype has a count of ten or more. V was trimmed by 7 bases and J by 1 base, leaving 13 bases between them. The CDR3 runs 14 residues. Noted time point: sample taken at primary tumor resection. The receptor comes from a female donor with early-stage non-small cell lung cancer. The V and J genes are TRBV12-3 or TRBV12-4 and TRBJ2-5; D might be TRBD2 (6 bases). Material: PBMCs, obtained at surgery. CDR3 residues: CASKLNGGQETQYF. CDR3 nucleotides: TGTGCCAGCAAATTGAACGGGGGCCAAGAGACCCAGTACTTC.